This entry is about one TCR beta chain. Its antigen is currently unknown. This sample was taken from a study of blood T cells in healthy people across ages. Regarding the study as a whole: Older individuals had lower TCR beta diversity per million T cells (the decline was roughly linear). Long-lived donors had more naive CD4+ cells and higher diversity than aged donors.

Germline assignment: CDR1 SGHTA and CDR2 FQGNSA. The CDR3 runs to 15 residues. Trimming cost V 5 bases and J 3 bases, with 16 bases left between them. A sample-barcoded 5' primer and a J-beta primer mix were used in a second PCR of about 7 to 12 cycles. TCRdb reprocessed the 5' RACE reads with MiXCR, giving one entry per CDR3 protein. The sample holds some 1.5 million distinct CDR3 sequences; 25% to 30% are singletons and the top ten take less than 9.5%. The chain uses TRBV7-2 and TRBJ1-2; D perhaps matches TRBD1 (6 bases). This sequence originates from a woman in her twenties or thirties in good health. Sequenced: blood. CDR3 DNA sequence: TGTGCCAGCAGCCCTCGGTCGGGACACCACTATGGCTACACCTTC. It codes for CASSPRSGHHYGYTF. The full variable domain, rest sourced from reference TRBV7-2 and TRBJ1-2, is GAGVSQSPSNKVTEKGKDVELRCDPISGHTALYWYRQSLGQGLEFLIYFQGNSAPDKSGLPSDRFSAERTGGSVSTLTIQRTQQEDSAVYLCASSPRSGHHYGYTFGSGTRLTVV.